Below, 16 T cell receptor beta chains from the same sample are listed, as sequenced in a study of T cells after posttransplantation cyclophosphamide. Some clones are missing from TCRdb's copy, which holds only in-frame ones; the method was immunoSEQ multiplex PCR. The sample records fewer than 2,000 clones, more than 65% being singletons. Busulfan-fludarabine conditioning, marrow transplant, and cyclophosphamide on days +3 and +4 were administered. This sample comprised PBMCs, obtained less than 320 days after allogeneic stem cell transplant with posttransplant cyclophosphamide. The source of these receptors is a male patient aged 30 to 40 who received an allogeneic stem cell transplant from a related donor, was CMV-positive, and had acute GVHD only. A subset of T cells may come from the graft donor.

The rearrangement uses TRBV7-2 and TRBJ2-1; tentatively, D is TRBD1 (5 bases). The germline CDR1 and CDR2 sequences are SGHTA and FQGNSA. The CDR3 is made up of 14 amino acids. Trimming left V 5 bases short and J 8 bases short, with 16 bases between. CDR3 residues: CASSTSWGTDEQFF. CDR3 in DNA: TGTGCCAGCAGCACGAGCTGGGGCACAGATGAGCAGTTCTTC.

This rearrangement joins TRBV19 to TRBJ2-3; 7 bases agree with TRBD2. Germline V gives CDR1 LNHDA, CDR2 SQIVND (reference sequence). This CDR3 contains 18 residues. Trimming cost V 1 base and J 3 bases; bases outside gene matches: 13. This CDR3 is CASSIAVTSGGGTDTQYF. The CDR3 coding sequence is TGTGCCAGTAGTATAGCGGTTACATCGGGGGGTGGTACAGATACGCAGTATTTT.

This clone showed up just once. This chain uses TRBV18 with TRBJ2-1; 14 nucleotides line up with TRBD2. Germline lookup yields CDR1 KGHSH and CDR2 LQKENI. V shed 5 bases and J 13 bases; nucleotides not matched to a gene: 10. CDR3 length equals 15 residues. CDR3 protein: CASSNGTSGGRVQFF. The CDR3 region has the DNA TGTGCCAGCTCAAACGGGACTAGCGGGGGACGGGTCCAGTTCTTC.

A few counts support this clone. The V and J genes are TRBV9 and TRBJ2-1; 7 nucleotides line up with TRBD2. CDR1 is SGDLS, CDR2 YYNGEE, per germline. The CDR3 has 16 amino acids. J gave up 5 bases and V 1 base, and 9 bases lay outside the gene matches. The CDR3 region has the DNA TGTGCCAGCAGCGTATGGGCGGGGGAGCTGAACAATGAGCAGTTCTTC. It translates to CASSVWAGELNNEQFF.

J is TRBJ1-1 and V is TRBV18; 9 nucleotides agree with TRBD1. Germline values: CDR1 KGHSH, CDR2 LQKENI. V dropped 3 bases and J dropped 6; count of bases not matched to a gene: 5. The CDR3 consists of 14 residues. CDR3: CASSPRTGAAEAFF. The DNA of the CDR3 is TGTGCCAGCTCACCCCGGACAGGGGCAGCTGAAGCTTTCTTT. Complete variable domain (other parts from reference TRBV18 and TRBJ1-1): NAGVMQNPRHLVRRRGQEARLRCSPMKGHSHVYWYRQLPEEGLKFMVYLQKENIIDESGMPKERFSAEFPKEGPSILRIQQVVRGDSAAYFCASSPRTGAAEAFFGQGTRLTVV.

V gene TRBV9 combines with J gene TRBJ2-1, with D maybe TRBD1 (6 bases). V gave up 3 bases and J gave up 6 bases, with 13 bases separating them. CDR3 length equals 14 residues. CDR1 and CDR2 from the germline V gene are SGDLS and YYNGEE. CDR3 bases: TGTGCCAGCAGCGCAGGCCGGGACACCAATGAGCAGTTCTTC. Residues: CASSAGRDTNEQFF.

The chain carries TRBV19 and TRBJ2-2; D remains ambiguous. Deletions cut 5 bases from V and 2 bases from J, with 15 bases between. The CDR3 loop spans 16 amino acids. Germline-derived CDR1 and CDR2 are LNHDA and SQIVND (reference sequence). For the CDR3, the DNA is TGTGCCAGTAGTCCGACGGGTCTCGCTAACACCGGGGAGCTGTTTTTT. Its protein is CASSPTGLANTGELFF. Together with reference TRBV19 and TRBJ2-2, the CDR3 gives the full variable domain: DGGITQSPKYLFRKEGQNVTLSCEQNLNHDAMYWYRQDPGQGLRLIYYSQIVNDFQKGDIAEGYSVSREKKESFPLTVTSAQKNPTAFYLCASSPTGLANTGELFFGEGSRLTVL.

The CDR3 DNA reads as TGTGCCAGCAGCTTAGGTCGGCGGGGTACTGGGGGTGAGCAGTTCTTC. Its protein product is CASSLGRRGTGGEQFF. This sequence joins TRBV11-2 and TRBJ2-1, with D perhaps matching TRBD2 (6 bases). This CDR3 contains 16 residues. Germline V lookup: CDR1 SGHAT, CDR2 FQNNGV. V lost 1 base, J lost 9 bases, and 19 bases lay in between.

This rearrangement joins TRBV2 to TRBJ2-7, with 7 bases lining up with TRBD1. J lost 3 bases, V lost 7 bases, and 9 bases had no gene match. CDR3 length: 14 residues. CDR1 is SNHLY, CDR2 FYNNEI, per germline. CDR3 residues: CASTRQGGVYEQYF. CDR3 nucleotides: TGTGCCAGCACGCGACAGGGTGGGGTCTACGAGCAGTACTTC.

The chain combines TRBV11-1 with TRBJ1-1; TRBD1 aligns across 9 bases. Germline V gene lookup returns CDR1 SGHAT and CDR2 FQDESV (reference sequence). The V segment lost 4 bases and the J segment 0 bases; nucleotides outside the gene matches: 9. The CDR3 runs to 17 residues. CDR3 sequence: CASSYGTGSAMNTEAFF. The CDR3 bases are TGTGCCAGCAGCTACGGGACAGGGTCGGCAATGAACACTGAAGCTTTCTTT.

The rearrangement joins TRBV28 to TRBJ1-4, with D possibly matching TRBD1 (6 bases). The V gene's germline CDR1 is MDHEN and CDR2 SYDVKM. This CDR3 is built from 14 residues. V was clipped by 6 bases and J by 8 bases, with 16 bases between them. Written as DNA, the CDR3 is TGTGCCAGCAGGAAGGGGGGGACTATCGAAAAACTGTTTTTT. Encoded protein: CASRKGGTIEKLFF.

This clone showed up just once. The J gene is TRBJ2-1, the V gene TRBV7-2; TRBD2 matches 12 bases. Trimming cost V 4 bases and J 6 bases; bases outside gene matches: 4. The CDR3 length is 15 residues. Germline loops: CDR1 SGHTA, CDR2 FQGNSA. CDR3 DNA: TGTGCCAGCAGCTCAGGACTAGCGGGGCTCAATGAGCAGTTCTTC. Residues: CASSSGLAGLNEQFF.

The rearrangement joins TRBV12-5 to TRBJ2-4; tentatively, D is TRBD2 (5 bases). Trimming stripped 1 base from V and 0 bases from J, with 19 bases between. The CDR3 runs 19 residues. Germline V gene lookup returns CDR1 LGHNT and CDR2 FRNRAP. In DNA form, the CDR3 reads TGTGCTAGTGGTTTGGCCGCCGGCGGGCGACAAGTAGCCAAAAACATTCAGTACTTC. It encodes CASGLAAGGRQVAKNIQYF.

This clone occurred a few times. This chain links TRBV15 with TRBJ1-4; TRBD1 agrees at 9 bases. The CDR3 runs 15 residues. Germline V lookup: CDR1 LNHNV, CDR2 YYDKDF (reference sequence). V dropped 5 bases and J dropped 3; count of bases not matched to a gene: 4. CDR3 amino acids: CATSEQGAPNEKLFF. Here the CDR3 DNA reads TGTGCCACCAGCGAACAGGGGGCACCTAATGAAAAACTGTTTTTT.

This CDR3 is CASSSRTGYTSYTEAFF. The CDR3 coding sequence is TGTGCCAGCAGCTCCCGGACAGGGTACACTTCCTACACTGAAGCTTTCTTT. This chain joins TRBV5-5 and TRBJ1-1, with TRBD1 matching over 8 bases. Per the germline V gene, CDR1 is SGHKS and CDR2 is YYEKEE (reference sequence). CDR3 size: 17 residues. V was clipped by 3 bases and J by 3 bases; unmatched bases: 13.

The chain couples TRBV6-1 to TRBJ2-5; D gene uncertain. Looked up from germline, CDR1 is MNHNS and CDR2 is SASEGT. With 7 bases removed from V and 5 bases from J, the gap between germline ends came to 8 bases. The CDR3 has 11 residues. The CDR3 DNA reads as TGTGCCAGCACAGGTGCCGAGACCCAGTACTTC. Protein product: CASTGAETQYF.